This T cell receptor (beta chain) appears in the sequencing data of a study of T-cell memory formation after mild COVID-19. Study conclusions and caveats: Clones that contracted from day 15 to 85 had balanced CD4/CD8; later expanders were CD4+ biased. Mainly CM and EM harbored the contracting CD4+ clones; mainly EMRA harbored the CD8+ ones.

CDR3 length equals 15 residues. V trimming: 5 bases; J trimming: 6 bases; junction bases outside the gene matches: 10. Remarks on this clonotype: Antigen unknown.

TCRdb independently ran MiXCR on the 5' RACE reads; one entry per CDR3 protein. The sample comprises approximately 500,000 distinct CDR3 sequences, about 23% of which are singletons, and under 15% rests with the top ten. The rearrangement joins TRBV12-3 or TRBV12-4 to TRBJ2-1; 7 bases are a match to TRBD2. The specimen sequenced was PBMCs or a T cell subset sorted from them (not recorded which). The receptor's source is an adult woman who had mild COVID-19 (a few samples of this study predate the infection). Cell type and time point are not known. CDR3 loop: CASSPRLALGNEQFF. The CDR3 region has the DNA TGTGCCAGCAGTCCTCGACTAGCTTTGGGCAATGAGCAGTTCTTC.